Given below is one T cell receptor (beta chain) in context. The record originates from a study of OX40 agonist ivuxolimab in advanced cancers. The table came from immunoSEQ multiplex PCR; TCRdb's copy has only in-frame clones and leaves some out. This sample has around 18,000 clones; around 77% occur once, and the top ten carry nearly 25%. V shed 6 bases, J shed 5 bases, and the junction held 8 bases outside the gene matches. The germline CDR1 and CDR2 sequences are MDHEN and SYDVKM. The CDR3 loop spans 15 amino acids. The receptor was derived from an adult with an advanced solid tumor such as melanoma, head and neck, liver or kidney cancer. The V gene is TRBV28, the J gene TRBJ2-1; 9 nucleotides line up with TRBD1. The source material was CD4+ or CD8+ T cells sorted from blood, sampled in a trial of the OX40 agonist ivuxolimab. This chain's CDR3 is CASSRFGTGHNEQFF. CDR3 DNA sequence: TGTGCCAGCAGCAGGTTCGGGACAGGGCACAATGAGCAGTTCTTC.